This passage covers 4 T cell receptor beta chains from one sample sequenced in a study of radiation and T cells in renal cell carcinoma. The method was immunoSEQ multiplex PCR; TCRdb's version includes in-frame clones alone and lacks a portion of them. The table lists around 20,000 clones, around 52% of them singletons. The treatment is: 15 Gy SBRT to primary tumor, nephrectomy 4 weeks later. This material consisted of tumor tissue, taken from a patient whose treatment included radiotherapy and nephrectomy. The receptors shown here come from a woman between 45 and 65 years old with renal cell carcinoma.

The chain employs TRBV11-2 and TRBJ2-3; no clear D. Germline lookup yields CDR1 SGHAT and CDR2 FQNNGV. Trimming cost V 3 bases and J 2 bases, with 6 bases left between them. The CDR3 loop spans 13 amino acids. CDR3 sequence: CASSFPNTDTQYF. CDR3 bases: TGTGCCAGCAGCTTCCCTAACACAGATACGCAGTATTTT.

The chain joins TRBV7-2 to TRBJ2-6; D remains ambiguous. V was clipped by 1 base and J by 4 bases, with 11 bases between them. CDR1 SGHTA and CDR2 FQGNSA come from the germline V gene. This CDR3 region has 16 residues. The CDR3 coding sequence is TGTGCCAGCAGCTTAGAACACCCTCTAGGGGCCAACGTCCTGACTTTC. This translates into CASSLEHPLGANVLTF.

The chain employs TRBV25-1 and TRBJ1-2, with D possibly TRBD1 on 6 matching bases. Per the germline V gene, CDR1 is MGHDK and CDR2 is SYGVNS. V was pared by 1 base and J by 4 bases, with 16 bases between. The CDR3 runs to 16 residues. The CDR3 protein is CASSEWLGGSGYGYTF. The CDR3 DNA is TGTGCCAGCAGTGAATGGTTAGGGGGATCGGGCTATGGCTACACCTTC.

Details on this clone: The junction departs from germline at one end; a sequencing error may be responsible. This rearrangement joins TRBV7-7 to TRBJ2-3; D tentatively fits TRBD1 or TRBD2 (5 bases each). The CDR3 has 16 amino acids. Germline loops: CDR1 SSHAT, CDR2 FNYEAQ (reference sequence). The chain's CDR3 is CASSLDAVGGADTQYF. The CDR3 DNA reads as TGTGCTAGCAGCTTAGACGCTGTTGGGGGTGCAGATACGCAGTATTTT.